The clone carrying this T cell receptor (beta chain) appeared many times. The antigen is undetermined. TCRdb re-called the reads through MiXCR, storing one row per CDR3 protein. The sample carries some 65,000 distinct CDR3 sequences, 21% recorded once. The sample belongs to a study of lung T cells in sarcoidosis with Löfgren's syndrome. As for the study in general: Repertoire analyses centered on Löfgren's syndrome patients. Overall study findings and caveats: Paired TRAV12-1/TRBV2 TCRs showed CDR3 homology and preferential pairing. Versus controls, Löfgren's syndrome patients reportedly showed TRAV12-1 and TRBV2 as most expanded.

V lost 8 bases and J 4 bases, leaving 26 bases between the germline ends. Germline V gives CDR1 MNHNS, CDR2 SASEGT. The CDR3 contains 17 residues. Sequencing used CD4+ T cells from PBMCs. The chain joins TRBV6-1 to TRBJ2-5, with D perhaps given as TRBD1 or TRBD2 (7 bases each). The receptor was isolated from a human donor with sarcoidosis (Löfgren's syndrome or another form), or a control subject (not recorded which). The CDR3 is CASLPGGGPRSRETQYF. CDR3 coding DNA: TGTGCCAGCCTCCCAGGGGGAGGGCCACGTAGCCGAGAGACCCAGTACTTC.